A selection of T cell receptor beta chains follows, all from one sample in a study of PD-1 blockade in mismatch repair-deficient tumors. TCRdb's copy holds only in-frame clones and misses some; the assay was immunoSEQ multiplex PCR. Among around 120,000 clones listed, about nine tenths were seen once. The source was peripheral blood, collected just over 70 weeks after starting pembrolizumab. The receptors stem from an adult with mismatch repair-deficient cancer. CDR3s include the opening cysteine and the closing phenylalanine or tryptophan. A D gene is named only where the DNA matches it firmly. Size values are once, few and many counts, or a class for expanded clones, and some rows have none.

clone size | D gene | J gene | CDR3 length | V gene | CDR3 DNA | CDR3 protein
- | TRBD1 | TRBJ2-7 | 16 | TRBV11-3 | TGTGCCAGCGGACAGACAGGGTCCCCCGCGATCTACGAGCAGTACTTC | CASGQTGSPAIYEQYF
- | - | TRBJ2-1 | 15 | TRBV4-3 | TGCGCCAGCAGCCAAGAAAAAACCTCCTACAATGAGCAGTTCTTC | CASSQEKTSYNEQFF
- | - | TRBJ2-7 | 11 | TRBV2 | TGTGCCAGCAGCCTAGGGGGCGAGCAGTACTTC | CASSLGGEQYF
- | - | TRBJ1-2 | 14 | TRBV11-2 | TGTGCCAGCAGCTTATCGATCCTGAACTATGGCTACACCTTC | CASSLSILNYGYTF
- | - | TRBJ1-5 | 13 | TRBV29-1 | TGCAGCGTTATAGTGGGTAGCAATCAGCCCCAGCATTTT | CSVIVGSNQPQHF
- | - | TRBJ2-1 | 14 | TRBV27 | TGTGCCAGCAGTTGGGGGAGTTCCTACAATGAGCAGTTCTTC | CASSWGSSYNEQFF
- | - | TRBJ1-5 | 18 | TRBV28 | TGTGCCAGCAGCCCCCCCCCAATGGACAGTTTTAGCAATCAGCCCCAGCATTTT | CASSPPPMDSFSNQPQHF
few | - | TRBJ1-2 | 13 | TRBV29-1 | TGCAGCGTCAGACGACAGGAGCACTATGGCTACACCTTC | CSVRRQEHYGYTF
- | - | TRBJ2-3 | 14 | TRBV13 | TGTGCCAGCAGCTTAGGGCGGGGAACAGATACGCAGTATTTT | CASSLGRGTDTQYF
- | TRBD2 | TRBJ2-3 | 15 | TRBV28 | TGTGCCAGCAGTTTCGACGGGAGGGTTACAGATACGCAGTATTTT | CASSFDGRVTDTQYF
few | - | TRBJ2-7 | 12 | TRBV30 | TGTGCCTGGAGTCGCAGTACATACGAGCAGTACTTC | CAWSRSTYEQYF
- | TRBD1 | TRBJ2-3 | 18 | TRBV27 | TGTGCCAGCAGCAGGACAGGGGGCGGTCTAGCGGGCACAGATACGCAGTATTTT | CASSRTGGGLAGTDTQYF
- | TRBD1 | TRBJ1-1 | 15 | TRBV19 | TGTGCCAGTACCGATCCGGGACAGGGATCCACTGAAGCTTTCTTT | CASTDPGQGSTEAFF
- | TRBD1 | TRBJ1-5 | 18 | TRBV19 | TGTGCCAGTCGCATCAGGGGGCCTACCTTGAACTCCCCTCAGCCCCAGCATTTT | CASRIRGPTLNSPQPQHF
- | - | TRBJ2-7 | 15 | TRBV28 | TGTGCCAGCAGTCCTTTTAGCGGAAGCTCCTACGAGCAGTACTTC | CASSPFSGSSYEQYF
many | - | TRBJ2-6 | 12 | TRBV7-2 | TGTGCCAGCAGCTTTGACCCCAACGTCCTGACTTTC | CASSFDPNVLTF
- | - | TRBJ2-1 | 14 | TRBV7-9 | TGTGCCAGCAGCCCCGAAAATTCCTACAATGAGCAGTTCTTC | CASSPENSYNEQFF
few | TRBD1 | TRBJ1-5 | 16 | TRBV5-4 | TGTGCCAGCAGCCGGGACAGGGGGCATAGCAATCAGCCCCAGCATTTT | CASSRDRGHSNQPQHF
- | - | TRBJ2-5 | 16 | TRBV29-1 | TGCAGCGTTGTACCAAGGCTTGTCCCGGGAATGGAGACCCAGTACTTC | CSVVPRLVPGMETQYF
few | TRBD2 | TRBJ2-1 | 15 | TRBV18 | TGTGCCAGCTCACCAGGGACTAGCAAAGTTCATGAGCAGTTCTTC | CASSPGTSKVHEQFF
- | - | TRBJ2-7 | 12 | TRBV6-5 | TGTGCCAGCAGTTACTCGAGGAACGAGCAGTACTTC | CASSYSRNEQYF
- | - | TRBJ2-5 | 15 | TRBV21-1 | TGTGCCAGCAGCACCGGGGAGGGCGGAGAAGAGACCCAGTACTTC | CASSTGEGGEETQYF
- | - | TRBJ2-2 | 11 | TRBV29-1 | TGCAGCGTTGACCTCGCCGGGGAGCTGTTTTTT | CSVDLAGELFF
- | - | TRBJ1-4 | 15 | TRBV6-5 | TGTGCCAGCAGTTACACCGCGACAGGTCCTGGGAAACTGTTTTTT | CASSYTATGPGKLFF
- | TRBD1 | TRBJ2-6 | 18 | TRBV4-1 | TGCGCCAGCAGCCAATCCATTGCAGGGGGAGCTGGGGCCAACGTCCTGACTTTC | CASSQSIAGGAGANVLTF
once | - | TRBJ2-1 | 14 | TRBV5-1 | TGCGCCAGCAGCTTGGAGCGGGCAGGTCAGGCGCAGTTCTTC | CASSLERAGQAQFF
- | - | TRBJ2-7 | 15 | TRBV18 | TGTGCCAGCTCACCTGCCCGAGACAGAGCCTACGAGCAGTACTTC | CASSPARDRAYEQYF
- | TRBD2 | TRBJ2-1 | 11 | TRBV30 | TGTGCCTGGAGCAGCGGGGTTGAGCAGTTCTTC | CAWSSGVEQFF
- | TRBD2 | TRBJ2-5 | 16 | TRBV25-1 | TGTGCCAGCAGTCTCGGGACTAGCGGGAGTGGTGAGACCCAGTACTTC | CASSLGTSGSGETQYF
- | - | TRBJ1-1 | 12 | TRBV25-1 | TGTGCCAGCAGCCTAGGGAACACTGAAGCTTTCTTT | CASSLGNTEAFF
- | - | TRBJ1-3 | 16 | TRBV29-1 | TGCAGCGTTGAAGATCCCGGCGGAAACTCTGGAAACACCATATATTTT | CSVEDPGGNSGNTIYF